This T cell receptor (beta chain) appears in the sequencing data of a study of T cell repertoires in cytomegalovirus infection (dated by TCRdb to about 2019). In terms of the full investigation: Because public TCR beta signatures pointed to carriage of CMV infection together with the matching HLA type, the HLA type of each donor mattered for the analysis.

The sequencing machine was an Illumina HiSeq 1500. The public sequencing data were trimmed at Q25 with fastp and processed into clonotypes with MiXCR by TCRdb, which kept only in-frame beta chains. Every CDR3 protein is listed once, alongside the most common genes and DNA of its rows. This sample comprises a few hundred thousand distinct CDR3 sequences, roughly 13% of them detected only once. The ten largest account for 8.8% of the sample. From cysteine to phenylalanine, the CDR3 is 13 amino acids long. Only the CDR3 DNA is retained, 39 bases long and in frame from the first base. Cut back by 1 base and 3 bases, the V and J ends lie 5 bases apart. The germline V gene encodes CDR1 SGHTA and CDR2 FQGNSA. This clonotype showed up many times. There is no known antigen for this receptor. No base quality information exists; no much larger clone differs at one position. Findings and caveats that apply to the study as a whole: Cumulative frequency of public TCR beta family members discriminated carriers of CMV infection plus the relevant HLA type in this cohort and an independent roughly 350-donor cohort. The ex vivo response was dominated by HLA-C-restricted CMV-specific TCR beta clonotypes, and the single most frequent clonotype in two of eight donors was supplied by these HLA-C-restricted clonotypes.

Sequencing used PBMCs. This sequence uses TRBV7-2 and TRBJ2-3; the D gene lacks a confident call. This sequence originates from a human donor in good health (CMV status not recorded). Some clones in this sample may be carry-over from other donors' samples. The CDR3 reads CASSLERTDTQYF. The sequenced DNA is TGTGCCAGCAGCTTAGAGAGGACAGATACGCAGTATTTT.